One and the same sample provided the 6 T cell receptor beta chains below, sequenced in a study of T cell responses to AZD1222 COVID-19 vaccine. TCRdb keeps only in-frame clones here, not all; method: immunoSEQ multiplex PCR. The table records approximately 150,000 clones, about 89% of them present only once. The source was peripheral blood, collected on day 0 of AZD1222 vaccination. The origin of the receptors is an adult in good health.

This rearrangement joins TRBV11-2 to TRBJ1-1; 7 bases align to TRBD1. Germline V gene lookup returns CDR1 SGHAT and CDR2 FQNNGV. V lost 1 base to trimming and J lost 1 base; unmatched junction nucleotides: 3. This CDR3 is 15 amino acids long. The CDR3 protein is CASSLGYRGNTEAFF. The CDR3 DNA follows: TGTGCCAGCAGCTTAGGATACAGGGGGAACACTGAAGCTTTCTTT.

The V call is TRBV5-1, the J call TRBJ1-1, with TRBD1 matching over 7 bases. The CDR3 runs 15 residues. J gave up 4 bases and V 5 bases, and 11 bases lay outside the gene matches. Germline CDR1 SGHRS, CDR2 YFSETQ. The CDR3 spells CASRLDDRVGTEAFF. The CDR3 bases are TGCGCCAGCAGACTAGACGACAGGGTGGGCACTGAAGCTTTCTTT.

This chain links TRBV9 with TRBJ2-7, with D unresolved. From germline, CDR1 is SGDLS and CDR2 YYNGEE. The CDR3 runs 12 residues. Trimming left V 4 bases short and J 4 bases short, with 9 bases between. The CDR3 bases are TGTGCCAGCAGCCCTGACTCGTACGAGCAGTACTTC. Translating gives CASSPDSYEQYF.

This CDR3 reads CSVEAKGLETQYF. In DNA, the CDR3 is TGCAGCGTTGAAGCAAAGGGGCTAGAGACCCAGTACTTC. V gene TRBV29-1 combines with J gene TRBJ2-5; possible D gene TRBD1, 5 bases. Germline loops: CDR1 SQVTM, CDR2 ANQGSEA. Between the trimmed V and J ends, which lost 1 base and 4 bases, there was a span of 10 bases. The CDR3 spans 13 residues. Together with reference TRBV29-1 and TRBJ2-5, the CDR3 gives the full variable domain: SAVISQKPSRDICQRGTSLTIQCQVDSQVTMMFWYRQQPGQSLTLIATANQGSEATYESGFVIDKFPISRPNLTFSTLTVSNMSPEDSSIYLCSVEAKGLETQYFGPGTRLLVL.

The chain combines TRBV18 with TRBJ2-7; TRBD1 agrees at 9 bases. The CDR3 length is 15 residues. From germline, CDR1 is KGHSH and CDR2 LQKENI. Trimming cost V 3 bases and J 6 bases; bases outside gene matches: 9. The CDR3: CASSPIDRGSSEQYF. CDR3 nucleotide sequence: TGTGCCAGCTCACCCATTGACAGGGGGTCGAGCGAGCAGTACTTC.

This chain joins TRBV28 and TRBJ1-5, with no clear D. The V gene's germline CDR1 is MDHEN and CDR2 SYDVKM. Trimming pared 5 bases from V and 9 bases from J, leaving 20 bases between. The CDR3 has 15 amino acids. The CDR3 loop reads CASSPPGSQLGPQHF. Written as DNA, the CDR3 is TGTGCCAGCAGTCCCCCCGGGTCCCAACTGGGGCCCCAGCATTTT.